These 18 T cell receptor beta chains share one sample of origin, sequenced in a study of shared clonotypes between healthy human individuals. Assay: immunoSEQ multiplex PCR; the TCRdb copy retains only in-frame clones and omits some. The sample has 2 million to 2.5 million clones, about 92% seen once. The sequenced material came from naive CD4+ T cells from PBMCs. Subset indicated: CD45RA+ positively selected. These receptors were collected from a man between 18 and 35 years old in good health. Some clones in this sample may be carry-over from other donors' samples.

This chain uses TRBV28 with TRBJ1-2; a possible D gene is TRBD1 (6 bases). The CDR3 covers 13 residues. Germline CDR1 is MDHEN and CDR2 is SYDVKM. The germline V and J ends were trimmed by 7 bases and 3 bases, with 12 bases remaining between them. CDR3 in DNA: TGTGCCAGCACGGCAGGGGCTGACTATGGCTACACCTTC. Translating gives CASTAGADYGYTF.

The CDR3 sequence is CASSQVGGRERTGELFF. In nucleotides, the CDR3 is TGCGCCAGCAGCCAAGTCGGTGGGCGGGAGCGCACTGGGGAGCTGTTTTTT. This sequence joins TRBV4-3 and TRBJ2-2; 7 bases fit TRBD2. Germline-derived CDR1 and CDR2 are LGHNA and YSLEER. The CDR3 length is 17 residues. The V segment lost 1 base and the J segment 8 bases; nucleotides outside the gene matches: 13.

The chain joins TRBV11-2 to TRBJ2-1; TRBD2 is a possible D gene (6 bases). Trimming cost V 4 bases and J 7 bases, with 20 bases left between them. Germline V gene data show CDR1 as SGHAT and CDR2 as FQNNGV. The CDR3 is made up of 16 amino acids. DNA of the CDR3: TGTGCCAGCAGCTCCCCCCCGGAGGGCCCGAGGAATGAGCAGTTCTTC. Translating gives CASSSPPEGPRNEQFF.

This chain links TRBV5-1 with TRBJ2-3, with TRBD1 matching 8 bases. Looked up from germline, CDR1 is SGHRS and CDR2 is YFSETQ. CDR3 size: 16 residues. V lost 0 bases and J lost 5; bases outside the gene matches: 8. CDR3 coding DNA: TGCGCCAGCAGCTTGGCCGGGGCAGGGGGCGTAGATACGCAGTATTTT. Amino acids: CASSLAGAGGVDTQYF.

Remarks on this clone: Other DNA sequences in this sample translate to the same CDR3. This sequence joins TRBV28 and TRBJ1-5, with D unresolved. This CDR3 region has 12 residues. Germline V lookup: CDR1 MDHEN, CDR2 SYDVKM. Trimming removed 7 bases at V and 0 bases at J, with 4 bases between. The CDR3 nucleotides read TGTGCCAGCACGGGTAGCAATCAGCCCCAGCATTTT. This gives the protein CASTGSNQPQHF.

The V and J genes are TRBV7-2 and TRBJ2-1; D not resolved. Per the germline V gene, CDR1 is SGHTA and CDR2 is FQGNSA. The V end was cut by 6 bases, the J end by 7 bases, with 16 bases between. This CDR3 spans 14 amino acids. CDR3 sequence reads: CASRRRAGGNEQFF. For the CDR3, the DNA is TGTGCCAGCAGAAGGAGAGCCGGCGGAAATGAGCAGTTCTTC.

J is TRBJ2-1 and V is TRBV4-3; maybe TRBD2 (6 bases). CDR3 length: 14 amino acids. Per germline, CDR1 LGHNA and CDR2 YSLEER. V lost 6 bases to trimming and J lost 4 bases, with 13 bases between them. CDR3 nucleotide sequence: TGCGCCAGCAGTGATGGCCGGGAGTACAATGAGCAGTTCTTC. Translating it yields CASSDGREYNEQFF.

The chain recombines TRBV7-9 with TRBJ1-2; the match to TRBD1 covers 8 bases. V lost 5 bases to trimming and J lost 8 bases; unmatched junction nucleotides: 4. Germline assignment: CDR1 SEHNR and CDR2 FQNEAQ (reference sequence). The length of the CDR3 is 12 residues. The CDR3 is CASSRDRGGYTF. CDR3 sequence (DNA): TGTGCCAGCAGCCGAGACAGGGGAGGCTACACCTTC.

In this sample, this clone turned up once. The V gene is TRBV7-8, the J gene TRBJ2-5; 7 bases map to TRBD2. Germline CDR1 and CDR2: SGHVS and FQNEAQ. CDR3 size: 16 residues. V shed 5 bases, J shed 5 bases, and the junction held 14 bases outside the gene matches. The CDR3 loop is CASSPWLAAPGETQYF. CDR3 nucleotides: TGTGCCAGCAGCCCCTGGCTAGCGGCCCCTGGGGAGACCCAGTACTTC.

This clone is a singleton in its sample. This chain links TRBV4-1 with TRBJ1-1; perhaps TRBD1 as D (6 bases). V lost 0 bases, J lost 3 bases, and 17 bases lay in between. The CDR3 loop spans 17 amino acids. Germline CDR1 reads MGHRA; CDR2 reads YSYEKL. CDR3 nucleotide sequence: TGCGCCAGCAGCCAAGAAGGCAGGGGAGCGTTGGACACTGAAGCTTTCTTT. This encodes CASSQEGRGALDTEAFF.

The chain recombines TRBV19 with TRBJ2-7; 10 bases map to TRBD2. CDR3 length: 15 residues. The V gene end was trimmed by 5 bases and the J gene end by 3 bases; junction bases not matched to a gene: 7. Germline lookup yields CDR1 LNHDA and CDR2 SQIVND (reference sequence). The CDR3 bases are TGTGCCAGTAGTTCATCCTCTAGCGGGAGCTACGAGCAGTACTTC. Translating it yields CASSSSSSGSYEQYF.

The J gene is TRBJ2-7, the V gene TRBV25-1, with TRBD1 identical over 9 bases. The CDR3 is 13 residues long. V was clipped by 10 bases and J by 0 bases; unmatched bases: 4. Germline-derived CDR1 and CDR2 are MGHDK and SYGVNS. In DNA, the CDR3 is TGTGCCACCCGGACAGGGGCCTCCTACGAGCAGTACTTC. Its protein is CATRTGASYEQYF.

The rearrangement uses TRBV6-6 and TRBJ2-2; TRBD2 matches at 9 bases. This CDR3 is 15 amino acids long. The V segment lost 8 bases and the J segment 8 bases; nucleotides outside the gene matches: 12. CDR1 and CDR2 (germline): MNHNY, SVGAGI (reference sequence). CDR3 sequence: CASVTGLSGRGELFF. The CDR3 coding sequence is TGTGCCAGCGTTACGGGCCTAAGCGGGAGGGGGGAGCTGTTTTTT.

This clone occurred once. This chain joins TRBV19 and TRBJ1-2; D perhaps matches TRBD1 (6 bases). Trimming removed 3 bases at V and 2 bases at J, with 16 bases between. CDR3 length: 16 amino acids. Germline V gives CDR1 LNHDA, CDR2 SQIVND (reference sequence). The CDR3 nucleotides read TGTGCCAGTAGTATTTCTCAGGGGACTGGGAACTATGGCTACACCTTC. This translates into CASSISQGTGNYGYTF.

On this clone: The same CDR3 is also encoded by other DNA sequences in this sample. The chain recombines TRBV5-1 with TRBJ2-3; TRBD2 aligns across 11 bases. The CDR3 length is 16 residues. V was pared by 0 bases and J by 3 bases, with 3 bases of the junction left unmatched. The germline gives CDR1 SGHRS, CDR2 YFSETQ. The CDR3 sequence: CASSLGLAGGTDTQYF. The CDR3 nucleotides read TGCGCCAGCAGCTTGGGGCTAGCGGGAGGTACAGATACGCAGTATTTT.

The V call is TRBV27, the J call TRBJ2-2; the D is unclear. The CDR3 totals 13 residues. V lost 3 bases and J lost 4, with 6 bases in between. CDR1 MNHEY and CDR2 SMNVEV come from the germline V gene (reference sequence). CDR3 protein: CASSFIRTGELFF. For the CDR3, the DNA is TGTGCCAGCAGTTTCATTCGCACCGGGGAGCTGTTTTTT.

J is TRBJ2-1 and V is TRBV28; 10 bases line up with TRBD1. Germline V gives CDR1 MDHEN, CDR2 SYDVKM. The CDR3 spans 13 residues. With V trimmed by 9 bases and J by 7 bases, 6 bases remained unmatched. CDR3 sequence reads: CASDRGRGNEQFF. The CDR3 region has the DNA TGTGCCAGTGACAGGGGGCGTGGGAATGAGCAGTTCTTC.

This sequence joins TRBV6-5 and TRBJ2-3; tentatively, D is TRBD2 (6 bases). Per the germline V gene, CDR1 is MNHEY and CDR2 is SVGAGI. CDR3 length: 16 amino acids. V lost 2 bases and J 0 bases, leaving 12 bases between the germline ends. In nucleotides, the CDR3 is TGTGCCAGCAGTTACGACGGCGGGGCTAGCACAGATACGCAGTATTTT. It is translated as CASSYDGGASTDTQYF.